The clone carrying this TCR beta chain was seen ten or more times. What it recognizes is unknown. J was trimmed by 2 bases and V by 5 bases; bases with no gene match: 8. CDR1 is SGHVS and CDR2 is FQNEAQ in the germline V gene. The CDR3 has 16 residues. This sample was included in a study of T cell repertoires in cytomegalovirus infection. Study-level background: CMV infection and matching HLA type were both indicated by public TCR beta signatures. Study results and limitations: What dominated the ex vivo response were HLA-C-restricted CMV-specific TCR beta clonotypes.

TCRdb re-called the reads with MiXCR, one entry per CDR3 protein. The sample yields roughly 150,000 distinct CDR3 sequences, about 25% seen once. The TCR originated in a human donor in good health (CMV status not recorded). Some clones in this sample may be carry-over from other donors' samples. The sample comprised PBMCs. This chain connects TRBV7-8 to TRBJ2-3; TRBD2 agrees at 9 bases. As DNA, the CDR3 is TGTGCCAGCAGCCACTTAGCGGGAGCGGCCACAGATACGCAGTATTTT. Translating it yields CASSHLAGAATDTQYF. Together with reference TRBV7-8 and TRBJ2-3, the CDR3 gives the full variable domain: GAGVSQSPRYKVAKRGQDVALRCDPISGHVSLFWYQQALGQGPEFLTYFQNEAQLDKSGLPSDRFFAERPEGSVSTLKIQRTQQEDSAVYLCASSHLAGAATDTQYFGPGTRLTVL.